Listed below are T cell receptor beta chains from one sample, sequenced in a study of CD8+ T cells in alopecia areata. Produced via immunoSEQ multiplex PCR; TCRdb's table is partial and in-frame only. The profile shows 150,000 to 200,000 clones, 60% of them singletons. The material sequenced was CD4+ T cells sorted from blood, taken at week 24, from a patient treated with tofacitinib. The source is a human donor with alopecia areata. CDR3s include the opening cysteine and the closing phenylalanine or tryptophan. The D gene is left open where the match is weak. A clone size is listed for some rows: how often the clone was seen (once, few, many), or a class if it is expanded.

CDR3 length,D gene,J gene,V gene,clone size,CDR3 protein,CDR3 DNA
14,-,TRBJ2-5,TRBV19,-,CASSSTRNKETQYF,TGTGCCAGTAGCTCGACTAGGAACAAAGAGACCCAGTACTTC
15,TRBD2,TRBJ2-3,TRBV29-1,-,CSVEAAGGRGDTQYF,TGCAGCGTTGAAGCCGCGGGGGGGCGGGGAGATACGCAGTATTTT
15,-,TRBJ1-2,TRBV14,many,CASSQDRTGRDGYTF,TGTGCCAGCAGCCAAGATCGAACAGGGAGGGATGGCTACACCTTC
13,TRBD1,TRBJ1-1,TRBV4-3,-,CASSQQGVPEAFF,TGCGCCAGCAGCCAGCAGGGGGTCCCTGAAGCTTTCTTT
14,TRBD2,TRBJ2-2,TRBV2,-,CASRERGGTGELFF,TGTGCCAGCAGAGAGCGGGGGGGAACCGGGGAGCTGTTTTTT
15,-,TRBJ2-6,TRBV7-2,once,CASSLPRSGANVLTF,TGTGCCAGCAGCCTACCGAGGTCTGGGGCCAACGTCCTGACTTTC
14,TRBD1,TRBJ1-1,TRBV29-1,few,CSVVPGQGNTEAFF,TGCAGCGTTGTACCGGGACAGGGGAACACTGAAGCTTTCTTT
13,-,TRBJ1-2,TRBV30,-,CAWGEGSSGGYTF,TGTGCCTGGGGGGAGGGTTCCTCAGGTGGCTACACCTTC
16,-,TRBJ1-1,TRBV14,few,CASSRLGHKSATEAFF,TGTGCCAGCAGCCGCCTGGGCCACAAGTCCGCCACTGAAGCTTTCTTT
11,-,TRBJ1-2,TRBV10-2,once,CASSEGDGYTF,TGCGCCAGCAGTGAGGGGGACGGCTACACCTTC
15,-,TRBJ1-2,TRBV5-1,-,CASSLDREPNYGYTF,TGCGCCAGCAGCTTGGACAGGGAACCTAACTATGGCTACACCTTC